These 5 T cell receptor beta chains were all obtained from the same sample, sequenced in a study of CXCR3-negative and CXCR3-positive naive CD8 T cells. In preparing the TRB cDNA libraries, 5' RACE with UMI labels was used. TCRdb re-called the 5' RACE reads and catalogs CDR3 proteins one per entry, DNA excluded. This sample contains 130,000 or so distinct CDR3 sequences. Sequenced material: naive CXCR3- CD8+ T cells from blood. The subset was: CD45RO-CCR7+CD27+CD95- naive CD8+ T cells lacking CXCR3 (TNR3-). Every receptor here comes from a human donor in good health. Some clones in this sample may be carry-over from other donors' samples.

The CDR3 loop reads CSASTGSSYEQYF. This chain links TRBV29-1 with TRBJ2-7. This CDR3 has 13 residues. Germline CDR1 SQVTM, CDR2 ANQGSEA.

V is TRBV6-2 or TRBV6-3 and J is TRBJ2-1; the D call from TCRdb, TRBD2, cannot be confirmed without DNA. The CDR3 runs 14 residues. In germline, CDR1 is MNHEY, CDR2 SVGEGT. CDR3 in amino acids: CASSYVGGNDEQFF.

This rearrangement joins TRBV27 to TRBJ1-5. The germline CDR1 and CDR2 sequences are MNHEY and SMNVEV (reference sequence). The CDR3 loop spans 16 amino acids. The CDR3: CASSLNGIRGNQPQHF.

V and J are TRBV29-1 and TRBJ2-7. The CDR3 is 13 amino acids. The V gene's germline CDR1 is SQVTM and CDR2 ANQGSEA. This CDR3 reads CSVGTKSSYEQYF.

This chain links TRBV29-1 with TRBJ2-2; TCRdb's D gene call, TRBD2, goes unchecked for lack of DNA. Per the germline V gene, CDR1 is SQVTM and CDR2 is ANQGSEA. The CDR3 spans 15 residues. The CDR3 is CSVEVGGANTGELFF.